This T cell receptor beta chain stems from a study of vaccination and CD4 T cells after COVID-19. Turning to the study itself: At a median roughly 100 days (range 35 to 161) after diagnosis, post-COVID samples were drawn.

Described time point: late sampling 161 to 241 days after vaccination in three convalescent patients. Germline-derived CDR1 and CDR2 are MNHEY and SVGEGT. The ends were cut back, 6 bases at V and 8 bases at J, with 13 bases in the middle. The CDR3 spans 12 residues. From the PCR reads, TCRdb called clonotypes with MiXCR, one entry per CDR3 protein. The sample holds about 40,000 distinct CDR3 sequences, 35% to 45% seen once. The receptor's source is a human donor who had recovered from COVID-19. The sample consisted of CD4+ T cells from blood, taken about 7 months after SARS-CoV-2 vaccination. This chain uses TRBV6-2 or TRBV6-3 with TRBJ1-2; no reliable D call. CDR3 nucleotides: TGTGCCAGCAGCCTTACTTTCGGGGGCTACACCTTC. It is translated as CASSLTFGGYTF.